This record looks at one T cell receptor beta chain sequence and its context. This specimen belongs to a study of blood T cell repertoires in COVID-19. Overall study context: COVID-19 samples, acute and convalescent, were from the United States, Italy and Spain. T cells, B-cell-depleted T cells, or PBMCs provided the cDNA or gDNA that served as material.

As processed by the authors: Counts of nucleated cells, estimated from reference gene primer amplification, were obtained. Repertoires were generated with immunoSEQ multiplex PCR, while TCRdb's copy carries only in-frame clones and drops some. D and trimming were read from the DNA, whereas the V and J calls and clone size are those reported in that table. The sample lists roughly 150,000 clones, about 84% seen once, with approximately 5% in the top ten. Per the germline V gene, CDR1 is SEHNR and CDR2 is FQNEAQ (reference sequence). The CDR3 runs 13 residues. The ends were cut back, 0 bases at V and 2 bases at J, with 5 bases in the middle.

Sequenced input: peripheral blood. The chain has TRBV7-9 and TRBJ2-7, with a possible D match to TRBD1 (5 bases). The receptor was derived from a woman between 45 and 65 years old with acute or convalescent COVID-19. CDR3 loop: CASSLAGAYEQYF. The CDR3 bases are TGTGCCAGCAGCTTAGCAGGGGCCTACGAGCAGTACTTC.